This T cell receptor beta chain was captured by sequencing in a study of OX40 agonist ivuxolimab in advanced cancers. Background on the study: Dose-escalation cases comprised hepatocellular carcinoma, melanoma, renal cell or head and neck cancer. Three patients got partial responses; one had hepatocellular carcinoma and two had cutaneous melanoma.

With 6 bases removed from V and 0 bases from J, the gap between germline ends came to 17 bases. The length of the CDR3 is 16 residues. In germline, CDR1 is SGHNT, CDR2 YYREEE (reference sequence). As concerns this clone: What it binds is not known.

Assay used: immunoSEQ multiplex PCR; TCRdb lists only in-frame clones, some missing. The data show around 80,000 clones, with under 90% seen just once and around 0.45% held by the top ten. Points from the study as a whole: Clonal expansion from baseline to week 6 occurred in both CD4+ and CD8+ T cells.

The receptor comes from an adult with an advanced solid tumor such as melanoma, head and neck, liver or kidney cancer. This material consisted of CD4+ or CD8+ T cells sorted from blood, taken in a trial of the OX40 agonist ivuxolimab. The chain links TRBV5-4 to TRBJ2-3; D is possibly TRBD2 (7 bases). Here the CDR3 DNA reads TGTGCCAGCACTTCTGGGGGGGCGTCGAGCACAGATACGCAGTATTTT. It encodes CASTSGGASSTDTQYF.